This entry describes one TCR beta chain. This specimen comes from a study of blood T cell repertoires in COVID-19. Some clones are missing from TCRdb's copy, which holds only in-frame ones; the method was immunoSEQ multiplex PCR. The sample includes around 140,000 clones, 80% to 90% of them seen just once. CDR3 length: 15 amino acids. The germline CDR1 and CDR2 sequences are PRHDT and FYEKMQ (reference sequence). The V and J ends lost 0 bases and 4 bases respectively, with 13 bases between them. This chain uses TRBV13 with TRBJ2-7, with TRBD2 as a possible D gene (6 bases). The receptor's source is a woman aged 45-60 years with acute or convalescent COVID-19. The sequenced sample was peripheral blood. CDR3 nucleotides: TGTGCCAGCAGCTTAGGAACGGGAGTTATGTACGAGCAGTACTTC. Its translation is CASSLGTGVMYEQYF.